These 7 T cell receptor beta chains originate from one sample sequenced in a study of T-cell memory formation after mild COVID-19. One entry per CDR3 protein, called by TCRdb with MiXCR from the 5' RACE reads. The profile covers around 310,000 distinct CDR3 sequences, with around 15% appearing a single time and over 20% taken by the ten largest. Sequencing input: PBMCs or a T cell subset sorted from them (not recorded which). The source is a man in his late teens or twenties who had mild COVID-19 (a few samples of this study predate the infection). Cell type and time point are not known.

The V and J genes are TRBV11-2 and TRBJ2-5; TRBD1 matches at 7 bases. The CDR3 sequence is 13 residues long. Germline trimming cut 10 bases from V and 5 bases from J; bases unmatched to any gene: 10. The germline CDR1 and CDR2 sequences are SGHAT and FQNNGV. The CDR3 spells CATQRGQRETQYF. In DNA form, the CDR3 reads TGTGCCACCCAAAGGGGGCAGAGGGAGACCCAGTACTTC.

The chain couples TRBV12-3 or TRBV12-4 to TRBJ1-1, with D possibly TRBD1 on 6 matching bases. There are 8 residues in the CDR3. With 8 bases removed from V and 14 bases from J, the gap between germline ends came to 9 bases. Here the CDR3 DNA reads TGTGCCAGCGGGGGGCTGTTCTTT. This translates into CASGGLFF.

CDR3 in amino acids: CATSRDNGSGGLTIAYEQYV. Written as DNA, the CDR3 is TGTGCCACCAGCAGAGATAACGGTAGCGGGGGCCTTACCATTGCCTACGAGCAGTACGTC. The rearrangement links TRBV15 to TRBJ2-7; 9 bases align to TRBD2. Trimming removed 0 bases from V and 2 bases from J; junction bases left unmatched: 17. CDR3 length: 20 residues. Germline loops: CDR1 LNHNV, CDR2 YYDKDF (reference sequence).

The V and J genes are TRBV28 and TRBJ1-1, with a weak D call TRBD1 (6 bases). CDR3 length: 16 amino acids. The V end lost 8 bases, the J end lost 4 bases, and 23 bases lay between the germline ends. Germline V gives CDR1 MDHEN, CDR2 SYDVKM. CDR3 sequence reads: CASGLSGGLWGTEAFF. The CDR3 nucleotides are TGTGCCAGCGGATTATCGGGGGGCCTCTGGGGCACTGAAGCTTTCTTT.

In DNA, the CDR3 is TGTGCCAGCAGATTCAGGGGTACTATTAACTATGGCTACACCTTC. Amino acids: CASRFRGTINYGYTF. V is TRBV28 and J is TRBJ1-2; D possibly corresponds to TRBD1 (6 bases). The germline V gene has CDR1 MDHEN and CDR2 SYDVKM. V was pared by 6 bases and J by 1 base, with 15 bases between. The CDR3 consists of 15 residues.

J is TRBJ2-1 and V is TRBV5-1, with 10 bases identical to TRBD2. Germline V gene data show CDR1 as SGHRS and CDR2 as YFSETQ. This CDR3 has 16 amino acids. J was trimmed by 3 bases and V by 1 base; bases with no gene match: 4. The CDR3 sequence: CASSLRTSGVYNEQFF. In nucleotides, the CDR3 is TGCGCCAGCAGCTTGAGAACTAGCGGGGTCTACAATGAGCAGTTCTTC.

The chain uses TRBV4-1 and TRBJ2-1, with 7 bases fitting TRBD1. CDR1 and CDR2 from the germline V gene are MGHRA and YSYEKL. V was clipped by 4 bases and J by 9 bases; unmatched bases: 3. This CDR3 is 12 amino acids long. CDR3 amino acids: CASSLTGSEQFF. DNA for the CDR3: TGCGCCAGCAGCCTGACAGGGAGTGAGCAGTTCTTC.